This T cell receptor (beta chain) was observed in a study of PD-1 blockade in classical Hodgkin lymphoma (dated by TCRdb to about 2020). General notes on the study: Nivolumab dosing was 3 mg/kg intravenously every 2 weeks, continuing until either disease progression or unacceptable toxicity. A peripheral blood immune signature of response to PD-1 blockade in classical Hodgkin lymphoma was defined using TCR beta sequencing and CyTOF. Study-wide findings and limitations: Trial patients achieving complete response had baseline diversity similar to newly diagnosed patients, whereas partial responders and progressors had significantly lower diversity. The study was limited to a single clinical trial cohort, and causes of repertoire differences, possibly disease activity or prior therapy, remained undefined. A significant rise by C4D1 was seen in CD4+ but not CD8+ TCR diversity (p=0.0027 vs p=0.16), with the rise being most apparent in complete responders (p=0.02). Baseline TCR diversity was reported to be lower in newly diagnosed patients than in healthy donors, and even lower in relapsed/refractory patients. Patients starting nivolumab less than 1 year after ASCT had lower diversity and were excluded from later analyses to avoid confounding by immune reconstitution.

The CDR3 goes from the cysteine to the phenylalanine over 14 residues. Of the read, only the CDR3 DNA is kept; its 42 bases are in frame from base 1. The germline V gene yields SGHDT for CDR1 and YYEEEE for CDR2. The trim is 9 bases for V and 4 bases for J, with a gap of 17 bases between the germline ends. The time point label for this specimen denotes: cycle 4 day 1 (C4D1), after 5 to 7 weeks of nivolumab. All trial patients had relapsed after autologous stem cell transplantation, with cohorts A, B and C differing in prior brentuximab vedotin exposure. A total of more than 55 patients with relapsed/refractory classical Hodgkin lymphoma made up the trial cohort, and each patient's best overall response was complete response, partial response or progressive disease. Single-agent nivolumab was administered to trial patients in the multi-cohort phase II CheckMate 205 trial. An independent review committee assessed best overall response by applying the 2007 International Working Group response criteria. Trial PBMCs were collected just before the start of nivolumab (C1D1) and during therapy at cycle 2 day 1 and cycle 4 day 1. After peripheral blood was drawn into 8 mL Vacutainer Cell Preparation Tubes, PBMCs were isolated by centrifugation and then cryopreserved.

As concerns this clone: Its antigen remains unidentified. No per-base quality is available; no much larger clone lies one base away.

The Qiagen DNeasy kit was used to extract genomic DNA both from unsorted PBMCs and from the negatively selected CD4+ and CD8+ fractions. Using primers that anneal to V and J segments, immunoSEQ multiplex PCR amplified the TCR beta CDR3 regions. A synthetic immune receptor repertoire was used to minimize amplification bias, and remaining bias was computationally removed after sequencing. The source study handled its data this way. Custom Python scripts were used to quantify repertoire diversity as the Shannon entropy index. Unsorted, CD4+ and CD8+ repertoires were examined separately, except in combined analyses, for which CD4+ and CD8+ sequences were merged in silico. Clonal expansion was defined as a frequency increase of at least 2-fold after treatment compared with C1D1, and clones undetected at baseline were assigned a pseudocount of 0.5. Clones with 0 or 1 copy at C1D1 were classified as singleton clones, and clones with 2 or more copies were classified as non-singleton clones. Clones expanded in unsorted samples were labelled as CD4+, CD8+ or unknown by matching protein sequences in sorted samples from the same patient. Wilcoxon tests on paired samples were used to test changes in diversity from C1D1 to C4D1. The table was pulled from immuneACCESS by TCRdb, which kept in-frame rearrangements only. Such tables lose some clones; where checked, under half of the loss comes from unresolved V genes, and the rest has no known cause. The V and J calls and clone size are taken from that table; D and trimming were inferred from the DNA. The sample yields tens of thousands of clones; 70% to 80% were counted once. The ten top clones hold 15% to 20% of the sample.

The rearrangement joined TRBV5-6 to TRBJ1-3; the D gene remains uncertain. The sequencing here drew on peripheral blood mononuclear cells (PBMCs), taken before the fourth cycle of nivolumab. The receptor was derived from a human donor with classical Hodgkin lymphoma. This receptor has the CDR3 CATSLRLQGNTIYF. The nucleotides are TGTGCCACCTCTCTGAGGCTCCAAGGAAACACCATATATTTT.